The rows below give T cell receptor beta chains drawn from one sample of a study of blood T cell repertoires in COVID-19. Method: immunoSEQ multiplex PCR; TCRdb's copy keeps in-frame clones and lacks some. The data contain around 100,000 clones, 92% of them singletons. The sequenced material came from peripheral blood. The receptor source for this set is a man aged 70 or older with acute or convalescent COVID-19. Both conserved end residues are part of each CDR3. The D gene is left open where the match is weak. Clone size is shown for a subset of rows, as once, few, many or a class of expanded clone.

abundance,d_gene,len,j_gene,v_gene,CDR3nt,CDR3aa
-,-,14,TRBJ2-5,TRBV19,TGTGCCAGTAGTATAGTCCCGCGTTCGGAGACCCAGTACTTC,CASSIVPRSETQYF
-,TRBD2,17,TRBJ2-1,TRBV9,TGTGCCAGCAGCGTAGATAGCGGGGGCGGCTCCTACAATGAGCAGTTCTTC,CASSVDSGGGSYNEQFF
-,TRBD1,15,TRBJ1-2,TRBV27,TGTGCCAGCAGTTTATTCGGCAGGGGGTACGATGGCTACACCTTC,CASSLFGRGYDGYTF
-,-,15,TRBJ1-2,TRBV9,TGTGCCAGCAGAGCTAGCTCCTCTACTAACTATGGCTACACCTTC,CASRASSSTNYGYTF
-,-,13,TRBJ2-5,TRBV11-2,TGTGCCAGCAGCTTTTACTTTCCAGAGACCCAGTACTTC,CASSFYFPETQYF
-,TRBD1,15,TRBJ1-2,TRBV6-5,TGTGCCAGCAGCCACTCGACAGGGTTAGGCTATGGCTACACCTTC,CASSHSTGLGYGYTF
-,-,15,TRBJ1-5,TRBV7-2,TGTGCCAGCAGCTTAAGTGGAAGGGAGGTCCAGCCCCAGCATTTT,CASSLSGREVQPQHF
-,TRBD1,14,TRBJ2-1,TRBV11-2,TGTGCCAGCAGCTCAGACAGGGTTCCGAGTGAGCAGTTCTTC,CASSSDRVPSEQFF
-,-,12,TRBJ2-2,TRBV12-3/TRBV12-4,TGTGCCAGCAGTCCGCCGGGCGGGGAGCTGTTTTTT,CASSPPGGELFF
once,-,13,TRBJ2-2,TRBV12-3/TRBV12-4,TGTGCCAGCAGTTTGTACAGGGCCGGGGAGCTGTTTTTT,CASSLYRAGELFF
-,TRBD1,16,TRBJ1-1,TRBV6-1,TGTGCCAGCAGTGAGGACAGGGGGCTCTTGAACACTGAAGCTTTCTTT,CASSEDRGLLNTEAFF
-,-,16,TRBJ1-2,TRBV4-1,TGCGCCAGCAGCCAAGTTGCGGGAAGATCTAACTATGGCTACACCTTC,CASSQVAGRSNYGYTF
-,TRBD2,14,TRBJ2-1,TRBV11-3,TGTGCCAGCAGCTTAGGACTAGCAGTTAATGAGCAGTTCTTC,CASSLGLAVNEQFF
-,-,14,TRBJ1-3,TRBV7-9,TGTGCCAGCAGCTTACGGGGGACTGGAAACACCATATATTTT,CASSLRGTGNTIYF
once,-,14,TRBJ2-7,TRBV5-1,TGCGCCAGCAGCTTGGGTCTAGGTTCCTACGAGCAGTACTTC,CASSLGLGSYEQYF
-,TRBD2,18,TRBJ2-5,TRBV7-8,TGTGCCAGCAGCCGTTCACCCCGGACTAGCGTGAGGGGAGAGACCCAGTACTTC,CASSRSPRTSVRGETQYF
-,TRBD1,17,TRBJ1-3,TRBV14,TGTGCCAGCAGCCAAGATTATAGTCAGGGGGCTGGAAACACCATATATTTT,CASSQDYSQGAGNTIYF
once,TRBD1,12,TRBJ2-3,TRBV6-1,TGTGCCAGCAGTGAGGGGACAGGGACGCAGTATTTT,CASSEGTGTQYF
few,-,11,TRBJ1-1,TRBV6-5,TGTGCCAGCAACAGAAACACTGAAGCTTTCTTT,CASNRNTEAFF
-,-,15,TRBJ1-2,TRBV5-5,TGTGCCAGCAGCACCTCACAGGGTGGCCTTTATGGCTACACCTTC,CASSTSQGGLYGYTF
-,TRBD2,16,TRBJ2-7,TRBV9,TGTGCCAGCAGCGTAGCTGCGGGGGGACTGGCCTACGAGCAGTACTTC,CASSVAAGGLAYEQYF
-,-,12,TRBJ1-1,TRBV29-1,TGCAGCGTTGAAGCCATGAACACTGAAGCTTTCTTT,CSVEAMNTEAFF
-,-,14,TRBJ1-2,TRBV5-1,TGCGCCAGCAGCTTGGCACAGGTTGGGAATGGCTACACCTTC,CASSLAQVGNGYTF
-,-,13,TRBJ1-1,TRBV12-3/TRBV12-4,TGTGCCAGCAGTTGGAGTATGAACACTGAAGCTTTCTTT,CASSWSMNTEAFF
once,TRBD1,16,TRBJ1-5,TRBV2,TGTGCCAGCAGTGGGGCCCCGGACAGGGTGAATCAGCCCCAGCATTTT,CASSGAPDRVNQPQHF
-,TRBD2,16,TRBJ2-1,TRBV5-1,TGCGCCAGCAGCTCTAGCGGGGGGGCGATTTACAATGAGCAGTTCTTC,CASSSSGGAIYNEQFF
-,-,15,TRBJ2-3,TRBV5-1,TGCGCCAGCAGCCCTCAGGGGAGCGAGGCAGATACGCAGTATTTT,CASSPQGSEADTQYF